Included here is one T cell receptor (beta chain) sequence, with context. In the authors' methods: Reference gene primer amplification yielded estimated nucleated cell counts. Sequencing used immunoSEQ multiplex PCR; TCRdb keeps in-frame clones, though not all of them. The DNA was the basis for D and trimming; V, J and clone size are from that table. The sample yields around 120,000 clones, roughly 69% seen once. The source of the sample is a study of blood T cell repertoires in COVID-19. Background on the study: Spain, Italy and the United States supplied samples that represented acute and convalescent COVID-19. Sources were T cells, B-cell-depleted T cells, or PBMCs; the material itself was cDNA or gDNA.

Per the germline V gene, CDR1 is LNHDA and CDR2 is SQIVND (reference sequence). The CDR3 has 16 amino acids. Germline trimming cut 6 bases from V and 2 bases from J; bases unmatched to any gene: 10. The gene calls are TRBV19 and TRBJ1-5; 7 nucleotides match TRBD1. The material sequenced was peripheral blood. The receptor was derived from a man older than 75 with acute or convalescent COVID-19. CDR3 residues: CASSNRGGYGNQPQHF. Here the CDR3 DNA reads TGTGCCAGTAGCAACAGGGGCGGTTACGGCAATCAGCCCCAGCATTTT.